The text below deals with one TCR beta chain. The cohort's ophthalmopathy patients, a group with duration under 3 months, had a Clinical Activity Score of at least 3 and a NOSPECS grade of at least 4. Exclusions: uncontrolled infection, other autoimmune disease, pregnancy, lactation. These data are taken from a study of T cells in Graves' hyperthyroidism and ophthalmopathy. The CDR3 has 15 amino acids. V was cut by 0 bases and J by 6 bases, with 13 bases left in between. Germline assignment: CDR1 MGHRA and CDR2 YSYEKL. Amplification of TCR beta CDR3 regions was performed using RNA transcripts as template. The HTBI set primed first-round TCR CDR3 RT-PCR. TCRdb passed the multiplex PCR reads through MiXCR, listing each CDR3 protein once. Of around 690,000 distinct CDR3 sequences in the sample, less than 25% were seen once.

Input material: blood. This chain joins TRBV4-1 and TRBJ2-3, with D unclear. The clonotype comes from a young man with Graves' ophthalmopathy. The CDR3 loop is CASSQDYSPGDTQYF. In nucleotides, the CDR3 is TGCGCCAGCAGCCAAGATTATAGCCCCGGGGATACGCAGTATTTT.